This TCR beta chain was obtained from a study of T cell responses to AZD1222 COVID-19 vaccine. V dropped 4 bases and J dropped 6; count of bases not matched to a gene: 20. Germline assignment: CDR1 WSHSY and CDR2 SAAADI. The CDR3 extends over 18 amino acids. The assay was immunoSEQ multiplex PCR, and TCRdb's table has in-frame clones only and misses some. The repertoire holds tens of thousands of clones, roughly 90% seen once, with about an eighth in the top ten. The chain is built from TRBV10-2 and TRBJ2-5; TRBD2 matches 7 bases. Specimen: peripheral blood, collected 28 days after the second AZD1222 dose. The clonotype originates from an adult who received the AZD1222 COVID-19 vaccine. CDR3 sequence reads: CASSGRRLADMLEKTQYF. CDR3 nucleotides: TGCGCCAGCAGTGGCCGGAGGCTAGCGGACATGCTAGAGAAGACCCAGTACTTC.